Sequencing of this TCR beta chain was carried out in a study of T-cell memory formation after mild COVID-19. Study-level information: The study found TCR clusters largely donor specific.

Points on this clonotype: What it recognizes is unknown.

The CDR3 runs 14 residues. Germline-derived CDR1 and CDR2 are DFQATT and SNEGSKA (reference sequence). Trimming cost V 2 bases and J 7 bases, with 15 bases left between them. Study results and caveats: Mostly located in CM and EM were contracting CD4+ clones, with contracting CD8+ clones located in EMRA. Among clones contracting day 15 to 85, CD4/CD8 was balanced, whereas later expanders leaned CD4+.

Constant-segment primers were used for 5'RACE, and the resulting TCR alpha and TCR beta cDNA libraries carried sample barcodes and UMIs. Each CDR3 protein gets one entry after TCRdb re-called the 5' RACE reads with MiXCR. The table includes approximately 410,000 distinct CDR3 sequences, about a quarter detected once. This sequence originates from an adult woman who had mild COVID-19 (a few samples of this study predate the infection). Cell type and time point are not known. The chain is built from TRBV20-1 and TRBJ1-3; D ambiguous. Sequenced sample: PBMCs or a T cell subset sorted from them (not recorded which). The CDR3 reads CSARHLGKGNTIYF. The CDR3 DNA sequence: TGCAGTGCTAGACACTTGGGCAAAGGGAACACCATATATTTT.